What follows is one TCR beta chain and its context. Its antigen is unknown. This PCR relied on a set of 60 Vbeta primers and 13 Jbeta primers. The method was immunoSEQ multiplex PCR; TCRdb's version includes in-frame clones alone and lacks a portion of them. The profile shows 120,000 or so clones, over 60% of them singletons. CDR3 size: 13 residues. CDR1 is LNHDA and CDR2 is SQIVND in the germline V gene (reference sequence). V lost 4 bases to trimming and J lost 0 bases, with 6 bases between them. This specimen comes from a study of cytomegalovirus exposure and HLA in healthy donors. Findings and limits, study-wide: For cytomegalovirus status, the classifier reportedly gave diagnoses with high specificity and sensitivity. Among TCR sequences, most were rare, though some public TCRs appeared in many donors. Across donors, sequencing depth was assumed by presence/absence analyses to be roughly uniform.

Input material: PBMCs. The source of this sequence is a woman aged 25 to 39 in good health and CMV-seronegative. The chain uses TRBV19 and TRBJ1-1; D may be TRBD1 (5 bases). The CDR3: CASSTTVNTEAFF. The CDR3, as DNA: TGTGCCAGTAGTACGACAGTGAACACTGAAGCTTTCTTT. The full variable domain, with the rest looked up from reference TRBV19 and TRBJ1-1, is DGGITQSPKYLFRKEGQNVTLSCEQNLNHDAMYWYRQDPGQGLRLIYYSQIVNDFQKGDIAEGYSVSREKKESFPLTVTSAQKNPTAFYLCASSTTVNTEAFFGQGTRLTVV.